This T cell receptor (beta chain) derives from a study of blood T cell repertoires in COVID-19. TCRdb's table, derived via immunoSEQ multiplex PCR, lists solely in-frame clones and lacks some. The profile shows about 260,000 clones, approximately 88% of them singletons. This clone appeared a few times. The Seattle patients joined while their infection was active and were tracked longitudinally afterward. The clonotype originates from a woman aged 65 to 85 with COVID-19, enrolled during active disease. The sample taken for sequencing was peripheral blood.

The CDR3 nucleotides are TGTGCCAGCAGTTTAGATCAGGGGATGAGGGGCAATCAGCCCCAGCATTTT. The encoded protein is CASSLDQGMRGNQPQHF. This chain links TRBV28 with TRBJ1-5, with a weak D call TRBD1 (6 bases). CDR3 length equals 17 residues. The germline CDR1 and CDR2 sequences are MDHEN and SYDVKM. V dropped 2 bases and J dropped 2 bases, with 16 bases sitting between them.